This TCR beta chain was recorded in a study of blood T cells in healthy people across ages (dated by TCRdb to the mid-2010s). About the investigation overall: Template switching captured roughly one uniquely barcoded TCR beta cDNA molecule per two T cells in model experiments. Using deep sequencing normalized with unique cDNA molecular identifiers, the study measured how TCR beta repertoire diversity changes with age. Four age groups were formed from the donors: young (average about 17 years), middle-aged (around 40), aged (about 62) and long-lived (approximately 78). Donors of different ages were randomly distributed across sequencing lanes to avoid experimental bias. For two donors (one aged 18 to 29 and one aged 80 or older), the study analyzed two additional independent replicas of 1 million unique cDNA reads from the same blood draw.

V is trimmed back by 4 bases and J by 5 bases, and the junction contains 5 bases that no gene match accounts for. Sequences LGHNA (CDR1) and YNFKEQ (CDR2) are obtained from the germline V gene. Including the terminal cysteine and phenylalanine, the CDR3 comprises 15 residues. The only DNA kept is the CDR3, 45 bases in frame from the first base. In this sample, this clonotype turned up a few times. Its antigen remains undetermined. Base qualities are not at hand, and no much larger clone is one base apart. The roughly 39 donors, aged about 6 to 95 years, were systemically healthy Caucasian individuals from Russia. Each donor gave ten milliliters of peripheral blood, drawn into EDTA-treated Vacutainer tubes. Ficoll-Paque density-gradient centrifugation was used to isolate PBMCs, with at least 6.5 million per sample. Trizol reagent was used to extract total RNA from the PBMCs, yielding at least 6 micrograms per sample. For every donor, flow cytometry on a PBMC aliquot measured the percentage of naive CD45RAhigh/CD27high T cells.

The receptor library was made with 5' RACE. The data were produced on an Illumina HiSeq 2500. A second PCR of about 7 to 12 cycles was performed with a sample-barcoded 5' primer and a J-beta primer mix. Each TCR beta cDNA molecule received a unique molecular identifier from a template-switch 5' adaptor carrying 12 random nucleotides. At least 2.5 million CDR3-containing paired-end reads were obtained from each sample. First-strand cDNA was synthesized from all RNA with the Mint cDNA synthesis kit, primed by a TRBC-specific oligonucleotide. Following uracil-DNA glycosylase treatment, all cDNA underwent a first 18-cycle PCR with the universal primers M1SS and BC2_uni_R. The paper's processing steps were these. For normalization, 1 million high-quality reads, each with a distinct molecular identifier, were randomly selected from each sample. Instead of being binned into consensus sequences, reads that shared molecular identifiers were thrown out. MiTCR, with a Q25 quality threshold and the strictest error-elimination algorithm, was used for CDR3 identification, clonotype clustering and error correction. A nonparametric unseen species model with Euler transformation was used to estimate lower-bound total TCR beta diversity. The public reads were quality trimmed at Q25 with fastp and then assembled into clones with MiXCR by TCRdb, keeping productive beta chains. Each CDR3 protein appears once, grouped with its most common genes and DNA. The V and J calls shown here were made by TCRdb, not taken from the authors' results. Present in this sample are 710,000 or so distinct CDR3 sequences, approximately 22% of which were seen just once. About 20% of the sample comes from the top ten.

Summary of the overall study and its limitations: As age increased, observed TCR beta diversity per million T cells dropped in a roughly linear way, and a significant reduction was already evident by age 40. Estimates of total diversity based on one million sequenced T cells were considered lower bounds and underestimates. There was a strong correlation between observed TCR beta diversity and the percentage of naive T cells measured by flow cytometry. Bulk unsorted PBMC profiling prevented conclusive comparison of naive and antigen-experienced compartments. Because donor CMV infection status was unknown, age-related changes in expanded clonotypes were potentially confounded. Compared with the aged group, the long-lived group had more naive CD4+ T cells, fewer expanded clones and increased TCR diversity, suggesting age selection.

The receptor's source is a man between 65 and 79 years old in good health. The chain is assembled from TRBV4-2 and TRBJ1-5; TRBD1 agrees with 10 junctional bases. Sequencing input: blood. The nucleotide sequence is given as TGTGCCAGCAGCCGGACCGGGACAGGGGATCAGCCCCAGCATTTT. It specifies CASSRTGTGDQPQHF.